The clone carrying this T cell receptor beta chain occurred many times. The CDR3 totals 15 residues. Trimming stripped 5 bases from V and 5 bases from J, with 19 bases between. Germline-derived CDR1 and CDR2 are MNHEY and SMNVEV (reference sequence). This sample was included in a study of T-cell memory formation after mild COVID-19. Study information: Among the donors, TCR clusters were largely specific to each donor.

MiXCR, applied by TCRdb to the 5' RACE reads, yields one record per CDR3 protein. Of 400,000 to 500,000 distinct CDR3 sequences in the sample, 15% to 25% were seen once. This receptor was taken from an adult woman who had mild COVID-19 (a few samples of this study predate the infection). Cell type and time point are not known. The V and J genes are TRBV27 and TRBJ2-7; D is possibly TRBD1 (6 bases). Sample: PBMCs or a T cell subset sorted from them (not recorded which). As DNA, the CDR3 is TGTGCCAGCAGTCGCCCCCGGGCAGGGGTGGACGAGCAGTACTTC. Translation: CASSRPRAGVDEQYF.